These 27 T cell receptor beta chains were all obtained from the same sample, sequenced in a study of blood T cell repertoires in COVID-19. The repertoire was sequenced with immunoSEQ multiplex PCR; TCRdb's copy has only in-frame clones and lacks some. The sample lists a few hundred thousand clones, roughly 80% occurring once. Input material: peripheral blood. Receptors were obtained from a woman in her late teens or twenties with acute or convalescent COVID-19.

The chain joins TRBV5-1 to TRBJ2-7; D is perhaps TRBD1 (6 bases). CDR3 size: 13 residues. V lost 4 bases, J lost 5 bases, and 13 bases lay in between. CDR1 and CDR2 (germline): SGHRS, YFSETQ. CDR3 bases: TGCGCCAGCAGCCAACCCCCAGGGGACGAGCAGTACTTC. Translated: CASSQPPGDEQYF.

The chain couples TRBV30 to TRBJ1-5; D gene unclear. The CDR3 has 13 residues. V shed 3 bases and J shed 1 base, with 7 bases lying between them. Germline-derived CDR1 and CDR2 are GTSNPN and SVGIG (reference sequence). CDR3 nucleotide sequence: TGTGCCTGGAGCCCGCGGAGCAATCAGCCCCAGCATTTT. Translation: CAWSPRSNQPQHF.

The chain uses TRBV23-1 and TRBJ1-1; TRBD1 aligns across 7 bases. TRBV23-1 counts as an open reading frame of uncertain function. J gave up 1 base and V 4 bases, and 15 bases lay outside the gene matches. This CDR3 is built from 18 residues. CDR3 region: CASSRTPGTDHQNTEAFF. The DNA of the CDR3 is TGCGCCAGCAGTCGCACGCCCGGGACAGACCACCAGAACACTGAAGCTTTCTTT.

The chain couples TRBV28 to TRBJ1-5, with 10 bases lining up with TRBD1. With V trimmed by 5 bases and J by 3 bases, 7 bases remained unmatched. This CDR3 spans 16 amino acids. Germline V gene data show CDR1 as MDHEN and CDR2 as SYDVKM. The CDR3 sequence: CASSRQGAGYNQPQHF. The CDR3 bases are TGTGCCAGCAGTAGACAGGGGGCGGGATACAATCAGCCCCAGCATTTT. Variable domain in full (rest from reference TRBV28 and TRBJ1-5): DVKVTQSSRYLVKRTGEKVFLECVQDMDHENMFWYRQDPGLGLRLIYFSYDVKMKEKGDIPEGYSVSREKKERFSLILESASTNQTSMYLCASSRQGAGYNQPQHFGDGTRLSIL.

This chain joins TRBV4-2 and TRBJ2-1, with 7 bases that match TRBD2. The V gene's germline CDR1 is LGHNA and CDR2 YNFKEQ. This CDR3 is 15 amino acids long. Trimming at V came to 4 bases and at J to 0 bases, leaving 3 bases not matched to a gene. The CDR3 DNA sequence: TGTGCCAGCAGCCTAGCTAGCGGCTCCTACAATGAGCAGTTCTTC. Translation: CASSLASGSYNEQFF.

The chain combines TRBV9 with TRBJ2-1; TRBD1 might be the D (6 bases). The CDR3 totals 13 residues. Germline V gene data show CDR1 as SGDLS and CDR2 as YYNGEE. Trimming took off 4 bases at V and 6 bases at J, with 11 bases between the two ends. CDR3 in DNA: TGTGCCAGCAGCCCAGCAGGGGCCAATGAGCAGTTCTTC. As protein: CASSPAGANEQFF.

Written as DNA, the CDR3 is TGTGCCAGCAGTTACTTGACTAGCGGGAGCTCCTACGAGCAGTACTTC. Translating it yields CASSYLTSGSSYEQYF. The rearrangement links TRBV6-2 or TRBV6-3 to TRBJ2-7, with 12 bases lining up with TRBD2. V lost 1 base to trimming and J lost 0 bases; unmatched junction nucleotides: 1. The CDR3 covers 16 residues. CDR1 is MNHEY and CDR2 is SVGEGT in the germline V gene.

The gene calls are TRBV28 and TRBJ2-6; D is unresolved. Germline CDR1 is MDHEN and CDR2 is SYDVKM. Trimming shortened V by 0 bases and J by 0 bases, and 9 bases separated the two germline ends. This CDR3 region has 17 residues. The CDR3 protein is CASSLWIWSSGANVLTF. The CDR3 DNA sequence: TGTGCCAGCAGTTTATGGATTTGGAGCTCTGGGGCCAACGTCCTGACTTTC.

The genes are TRBV19 and TRBJ2-1, with D maybe TRBD2 (6 bases). Germline V CDR1 and CDR2: LNHDA, SQIVND (reference sequence). The CDR3 spans 16 residues. V shed 1 base and J shed 8 bases, with 18 bases lying between them. In DNA, the CDR3 is TGTGCCAGTAGTATAGCCGGGACTCTCGCCTCCGATGAGCAGTTCTTC. This sequence encodes CASSIAGTLASDEQFF.

This clone was counted a single time. The chain uses TRBV5-4 and TRBJ2-1; 10 bases are a match to TRBD1. The CDR3 covers 15 residues. V lost 5 bases and J lost 5; bases outside the gene matches: 7. Germline loops: CDR1 SGHNT, CDR2 YYREEE (reference sequence). CDR3 nucleotide sequence: TGTGCCAGCAGGGCGGGACAGGGGCCCGACAATGAGCAGTTCTTC. Amino acids: CASRAGQGPDNEQFF.

The rearrangement links TRBV7-8 to TRBJ2-7, with a tentative D call TRBD1 (5 bases). The V and J ends lost 5 bases and 5 bases respectively, with 22 bases between them. Germline CDR1 is SGHVS and CDR2 is FQNEAQ. CDR3 size: 16 residues. The CDR3 DNA reads as TGTGCCAGCAGCCAAGGAATCAGGGTTAACTGGGACGAGCAGTACTTC. Its protein is CASSQGIRVNWDEQYF.

The gene calls are TRBV2 and TRBJ1-4; 7 bases are a match to TRBD1. Germline V gives CDR1 SNHLY, CDR2 FYNNEI. The CDR3 length is 16 residues. V lost 6 bases, J lost 3 bases, and 10 bases stayed unmatched. The CDR3 sequence is CASRMTGNIANEKLFF. CDR3 bases: TGTGCCAGCAGAATGACAGGGAACATTGCTAATGAAAAACTGTTTTTT.

This clone was found a few times. The chain is built from TRBV18 and TRBJ2-5, with 10 bases matching TRBD1. Germline assignment: CDR1 KGHSH and CDR2 LQKENI. The CDR3 is made up of 15 amino acids. The trim removed 3 bases at V and 3 bases at J, leaving 4 bases unmatched. The chain's CDR3 is CASSPLTGGEETQYF. The CDR3, as DNA: TGTGCCAGCTCACCCCTGACAGGGGGCGAAGAGACCCAGTACTTC.

The V call is TRBV9, the J call TRBJ2-1; D is possibly TRBD1 (6 bases). Germline values: CDR1 SGDLS, CDR2 YYNGEE. CDR3 size: 14 residues. With 4 bases removed from V and 5 bases from J, the gap between germline ends came to 13 bases. The CDR3 is CASSHTQGNNEQFF. The CDR3 nucleotides read TGTGCCAGCAGCCATACGCAGGGGAACAATGAGCAGTTCTTC.

The chain is built from TRBV4-3 and TRBJ2-1, with D possibly matching TRBD2 (6 bases). The CDR3 runs to 14 residues. Germline assignment: CDR1 LGHNA and CDR2 YSLEER. V dropped 4 bases and J dropped 4 bases, with 11 bases sitting between them. The CDR3 DNA sequence: TGCGCCAGCAGCCCTACGGAGGGATACAATGAGCAGTTCTTC. As protein: CASSPTEGYNEQFF.

The rearrangement uses TRBV29-1 and TRBJ2-1; the D is unclear. The CDR3 loop spans 14 amino acids. The germline V gene has CDR1 SQVTM and CDR2 ANQGSEA. The germline V and J ends were trimmed by 6 bases and 0 bases, with 12 bases remaining between them. The CDR3 DNA follows: TGCAGCGTGAGAGGTAATCGCTCCTACAATGAGCAGTTCTTC. As protein: CSVRGNRSYNEQFF.

V and J are TRBV5-5 and TRBJ1-2; maybe TRBD1 (6 bases). The CDR3 totals 14 residues. The germline CDR1 and CDR2 sequences are SGHKS and YYEKEE (reference sequence). The V end was cut by 2 bases, the J end by 6 bases, with 14 bases between. The CDR3 sequence is CASSFSGALDGYTF. CDR3 coding DNA: TGTGCCAGCAGCTTTTCAGGGGCCCTTGATGGCTACACCTTC.

The rearrangement joins TRBV21-1 to TRBJ2-7; the table's D gene call, TRBD1, was not cross checked with the DNA. TRBV21-1 is flagged as a pseudogene. The CDR3 is 15 amino acids. This CDR3 is CASSKDWTRTYEQYF. DNA for the CDR3: TGTGCCAGCAGCAAAGATTGGACACGGACCTACGAGCAGTACTTC.

The V and J genes are TRBV6-2 or TRBV6-3 and TRBJ1-5; 7 bases line up with TRBD1. The V gene end was trimmed by 4 bases and the J gene end by 3 bases; junction bases not matched to a gene: 6. CDR3 length: 15 residues. Germline V lookup: CDR1 MNHEY, CDR2 SVGEGT. This CDR3 reads CASSSQTGPNQPQHF. CDR3 in DNA: TGTGCCAGCAGTTCCCAGACAGGGCCCAATCAGCCCCAGCATTTT.

This clone has just one count. V gene TRBV7-2 combines with J gene TRBJ2-2; 13 nucleotides match TRBD2. This CDR3 spans 18 amino acids. The J segment lost 2 bases and the V segment lost 5 bases, leaving 8 bases of the junction unmatched. The germline gives CDR1 SGHTA, CDR2 FQGNSA. This CDR3 reads CASSRPGTSGVNTGELFF. In nucleotides, the CDR3 is TGTGCCAGCAGCCGTCCCGGGACTAGCGGGGTAAACACCGGGGAGCTGTTTTTT.

This clone was seen more than once but under ten times. The CDR3 DNA sequence: TGTGCCAGCTCGCCGGGGTTTGGAGCTAACTATGGCTACACCTTC. Translation gives CASSPGFGANYGYTF. This chain connects TRBV18 to TRBJ1-2; unclear D gene. V was pared by 6 bases and J by 0 bases, with 14 bases between. Germline loops: CDR1 KGHSH, CDR2 LQKENI. The CDR3 runs 15 residues.

The chain recombines TRBV6-2 or TRBV6-3 with TRBJ2-5; TRBD2 agrees at 11 bases. Germline V CDR1 and CDR2: MNHEY, SVGEGT. This CDR3 has 16 residues. V shed 5 bases and J 2 bases; nucleotides not matched to a gene: 7. The CDR3 sequence: CASSPLGLADQETQYF. The CDR3 DNA is TGTGCCAGCAGTCCCCTGGGACTAGCGGATCAAGAGACCCAGTACTTC.

The chain couples TRBV15 to TRBJ2-7, with TRBD1 identical over 10 bases. V shed 1 base and J 2 bases; nucleotides not matched to a gene: 2. From germline, CDR1 is LNHNV and CDR2 YYDKDF (reference sequence). The CDR3 has 15 amino acids. CDR3 DNA sequence: TGTGCCACCAGCAGAGCGGGACAGGGGACCTACGAGCAGTACTTC. As protein: CATSRAGQGTYEQYF.

The chain carries TRBV3-1 (or the pseudogene TRBV3-2) and TRBJ2-3; tentatively, D is TRBD2 (5 bases). V was cut by 6 bases and J by 0 bases, with 10 bases left in between. CDR1 and CDR2 from the germline V gene are LGHDT and YNNKEL (reference sequence). There are 14 residues in the CDR3. The CDR3 region is CASSRGSSTDTQYF. The CDR3 DNA reads as TGTGCCAGCAGTCGAGGGTCCAGCACAGATACGCAGTATTTT.

This chain uses TRBV5-1 with TRBJ2-5; 12 nucleotides line up with TRBD1. V was clipped by 4 bases and J by 7 bases; unmatched bases: 8. The CDR3 runs 15 residues. CDR1 and CDR2 (germline): SGHRS, YFSETQ. The CDR3 nucleotides are TGCGCCAGCAGCCCCGGGACAGGGGGCTGGGTGACCCAGTACTTC. Amino acid sequence: CASSPGTGGWVTQYF.

The chain combines TRBV2 with TRBJ2-7, with D unresolved. The CDR3 loop spans 13 amino acids. Germline V gene lookup returns CDR1 SNHLY and CDR2 FYNNEI. V was trimmed by 6 bases and J by 2 bases, leaving 11 bases between them. CDR3: CASRYDAAYEQYF. The CDR3 coding sequence is TGTGCCAGCAGGTACGACGCGGCCTACGAGCAGTACTTC.

The rearrangement uses TRBV7-2 and TRBJ2-1; possibly TRBD1 for D (6 bases). Trimming shortened V by 3 bases and J by 5 bases, and 8 bases separated the two germline ends. The CDR3 runs 13 residues. The germline CDR1 and CDR2 sequences are SGHTA and FQGNSA. CDR3 in amino acids: CASSFDRHNEQFF. In nucleotides, the CDR3 is TGTGCCAGCAGCTTTGACAGGCACAATGAGCAGTTCTTC.